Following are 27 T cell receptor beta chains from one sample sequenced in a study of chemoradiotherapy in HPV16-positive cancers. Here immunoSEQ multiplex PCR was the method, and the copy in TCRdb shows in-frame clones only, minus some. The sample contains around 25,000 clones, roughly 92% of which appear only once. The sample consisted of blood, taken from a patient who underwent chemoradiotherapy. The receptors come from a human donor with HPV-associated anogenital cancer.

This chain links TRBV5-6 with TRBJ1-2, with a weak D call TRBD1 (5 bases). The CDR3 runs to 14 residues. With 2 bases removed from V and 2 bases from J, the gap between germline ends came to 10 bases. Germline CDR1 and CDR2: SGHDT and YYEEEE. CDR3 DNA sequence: TGTGCCAGCAGCTTTAGGCGGGGGAACTATGGCTACACCTTC. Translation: CASSFRRGNYGYTF.

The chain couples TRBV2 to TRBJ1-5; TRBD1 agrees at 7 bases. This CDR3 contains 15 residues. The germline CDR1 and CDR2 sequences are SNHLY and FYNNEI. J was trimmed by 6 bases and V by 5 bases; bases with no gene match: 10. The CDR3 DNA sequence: TGTGCCAGCAGTCCTTCCAACAGGGGTACTCAGCCCCAGCATTTT. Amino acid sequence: CASSPSNRGTQPQHF.

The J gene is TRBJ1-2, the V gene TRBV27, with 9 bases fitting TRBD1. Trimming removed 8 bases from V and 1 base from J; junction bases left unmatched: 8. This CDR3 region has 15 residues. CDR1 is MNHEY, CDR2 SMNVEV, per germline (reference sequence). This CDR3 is CASRDRALLNYGYTF. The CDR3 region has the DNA TGTGCCAGCCGGGACAGGGCCCTTCTTAACTATGGCTACACCTTC.

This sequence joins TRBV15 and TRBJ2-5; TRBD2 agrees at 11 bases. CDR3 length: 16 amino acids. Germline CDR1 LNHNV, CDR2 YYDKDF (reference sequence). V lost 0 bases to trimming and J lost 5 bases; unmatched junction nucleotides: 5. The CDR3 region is CATSRDKLAGVETQYF. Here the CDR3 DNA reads TGTGCCACCAGCAGAGATAAACTAGCGGGAGTGGAGACCCAGTACTTC.

DNA for the CDR3: TGTGCCTGGAGTGTACTCCGGACTAGCGGGTACCACAATGAGCAGTTCTTC. It codes for CAWSVLRTSGYHNEQFF. The chain combines TRBV30 with TRBJ2-1; 11 positions match TRBD2. After removal of 0 bases from V and 5 bases from J, the junction contained 9 bases not matched to a gene. Germline V gene data show CDR1 as GTSNPN and CDR2 as SVGIG (reference sequence). The CDR3 is made up of 17 amino acids.

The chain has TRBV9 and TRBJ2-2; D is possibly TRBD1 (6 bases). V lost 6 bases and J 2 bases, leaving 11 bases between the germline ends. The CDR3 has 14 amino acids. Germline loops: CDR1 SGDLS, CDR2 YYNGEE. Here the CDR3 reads CASNTGYNTGELFF. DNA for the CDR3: TGTGCCAGCAATACAGGGTACAACACCGGGGAGCTGTTTTTT.

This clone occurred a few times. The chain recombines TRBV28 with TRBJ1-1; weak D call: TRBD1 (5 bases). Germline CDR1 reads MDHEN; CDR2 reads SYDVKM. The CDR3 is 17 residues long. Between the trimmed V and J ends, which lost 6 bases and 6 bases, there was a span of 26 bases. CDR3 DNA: TGTGCCAGCAGCTCTCCTCCCTTCCTGCTTAGGGACGCTGAAGCTTTCTTT. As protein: CASSSPPFLLRDAEAFF.

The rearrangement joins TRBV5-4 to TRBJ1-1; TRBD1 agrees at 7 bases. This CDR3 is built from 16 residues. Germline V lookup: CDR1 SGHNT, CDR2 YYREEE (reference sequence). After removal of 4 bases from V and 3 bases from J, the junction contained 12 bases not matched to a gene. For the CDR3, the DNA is TGTGCCAGCAGCATCGGGAGGGGGCTAGGTTACACTGAAGCTTTCTTT. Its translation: CASSIGRGLGYTEAFF. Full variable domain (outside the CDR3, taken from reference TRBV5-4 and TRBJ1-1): ETGVTQSPTHLIKTRGQQVTLRCSSQSGHNTVSWYQQALGQGPQFIFQYYREEENGRGNFPPRFSGLQFPNYSSELNVNALELDDSALYLCASSIGRGLGYTEAFFGQGTRLTVV.

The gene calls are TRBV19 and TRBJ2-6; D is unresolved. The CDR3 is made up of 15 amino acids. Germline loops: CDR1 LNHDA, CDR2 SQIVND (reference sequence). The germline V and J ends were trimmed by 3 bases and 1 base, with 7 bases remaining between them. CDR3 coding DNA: TGTGCCAGTAGTATCTCAGGATCTGGGGCCAACGTCCTGACTTTC. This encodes CASSISGSGANVLTF.

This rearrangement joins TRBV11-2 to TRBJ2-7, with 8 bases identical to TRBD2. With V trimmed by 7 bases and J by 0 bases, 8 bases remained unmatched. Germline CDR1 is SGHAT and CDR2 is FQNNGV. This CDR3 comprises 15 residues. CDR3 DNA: TGTGCCAGCACCCATTCGGGGGGGAGCTCCTACGAGCAGTACTTC. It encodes CASTHSGGSSYEQYF.

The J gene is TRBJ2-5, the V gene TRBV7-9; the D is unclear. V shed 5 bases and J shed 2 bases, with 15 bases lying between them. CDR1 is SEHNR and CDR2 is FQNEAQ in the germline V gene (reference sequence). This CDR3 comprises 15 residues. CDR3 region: CASSPRNGPQETQYF. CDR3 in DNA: TGTGCCAGCAGCCCCCGGAATGGACCACAAGAGACCCAGTACTTC.

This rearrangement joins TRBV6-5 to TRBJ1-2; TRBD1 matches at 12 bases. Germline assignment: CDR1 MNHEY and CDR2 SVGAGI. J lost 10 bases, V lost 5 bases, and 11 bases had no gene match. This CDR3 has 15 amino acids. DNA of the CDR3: TGTGCCAGCAGTCCGATTACCGGGACAGGGGGCGTCTACACCTTC. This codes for CASSPITGTGGVYTF.

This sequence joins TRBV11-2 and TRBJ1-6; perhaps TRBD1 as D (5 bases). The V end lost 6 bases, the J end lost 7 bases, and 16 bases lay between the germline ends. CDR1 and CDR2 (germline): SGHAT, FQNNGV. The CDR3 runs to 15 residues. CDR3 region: CASRTGTGGNSPLHF. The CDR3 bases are TGTGCCAGCAGGACGGGGACTGGGGGGAATTCACCCCTCCACTTT.

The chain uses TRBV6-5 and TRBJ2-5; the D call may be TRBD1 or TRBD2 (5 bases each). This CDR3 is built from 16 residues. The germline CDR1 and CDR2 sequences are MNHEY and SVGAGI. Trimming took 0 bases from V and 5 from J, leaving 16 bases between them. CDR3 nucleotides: TGTGCCAGCAGTTACTCGTGGGAGAGGGGTCGGGAGACCCAGTACTTC. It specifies CASSYSWERGRETQYF.

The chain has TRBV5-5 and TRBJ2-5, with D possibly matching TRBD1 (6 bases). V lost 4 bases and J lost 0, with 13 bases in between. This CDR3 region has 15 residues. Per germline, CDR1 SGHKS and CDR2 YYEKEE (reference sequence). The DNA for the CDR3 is TGTGCCAGCAGCCCCGGGACACCGTACCAAGAGACCCAGTACTTC. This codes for CASSPGTPYQETQYF.

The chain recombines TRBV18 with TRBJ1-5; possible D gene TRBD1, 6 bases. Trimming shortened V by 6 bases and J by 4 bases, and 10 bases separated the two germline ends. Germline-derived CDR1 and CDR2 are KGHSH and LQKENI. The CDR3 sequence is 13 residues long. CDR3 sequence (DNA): TGTGCCAGCTCCACAGGGAGTAATCAGCCCCAGCATTTT. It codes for CASSTGSNQPQHF.

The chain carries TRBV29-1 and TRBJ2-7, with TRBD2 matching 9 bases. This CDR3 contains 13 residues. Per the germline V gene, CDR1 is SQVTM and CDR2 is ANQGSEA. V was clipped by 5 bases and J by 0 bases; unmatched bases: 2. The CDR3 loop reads CSVLTSGSYEQYF. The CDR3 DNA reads TGCAGCGTTCTGACTAGCGGCTCCTACGAGCAGTACTTC.

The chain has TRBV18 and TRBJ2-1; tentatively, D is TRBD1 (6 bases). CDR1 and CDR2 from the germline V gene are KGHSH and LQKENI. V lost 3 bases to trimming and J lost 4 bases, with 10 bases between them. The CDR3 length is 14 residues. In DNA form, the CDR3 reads TGTGCCAGCTCACCGGGACAAATATACAATGAGCAGTTCTTC. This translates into CASSPGQIYNEQFF.

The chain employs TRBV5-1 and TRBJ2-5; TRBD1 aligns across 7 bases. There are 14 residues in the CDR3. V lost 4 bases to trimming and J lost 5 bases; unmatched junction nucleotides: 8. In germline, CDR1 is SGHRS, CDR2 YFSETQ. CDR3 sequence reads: CASSQGQDPETQYF. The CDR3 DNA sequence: TGCGCCAGCAGCCAAGGACAGGACCCTGAGACCCAGTACTTC.

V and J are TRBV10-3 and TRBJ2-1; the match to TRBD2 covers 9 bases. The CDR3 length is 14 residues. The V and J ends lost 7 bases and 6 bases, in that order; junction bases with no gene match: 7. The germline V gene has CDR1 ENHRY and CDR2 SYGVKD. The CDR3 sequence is CAITPGLASNEQFF. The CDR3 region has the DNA TGTGCCATCACCCCGGGACTAGCTAGCAATGAGCAGTTCTTC.

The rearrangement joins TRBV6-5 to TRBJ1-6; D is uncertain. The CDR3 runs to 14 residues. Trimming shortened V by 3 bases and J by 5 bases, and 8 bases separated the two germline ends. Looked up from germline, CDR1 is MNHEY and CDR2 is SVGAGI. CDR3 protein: CASSYEQNNSPLHF. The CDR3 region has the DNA TGTGCCAGCAGTTATGAACAGAATAATTCACCCCTCCACTTT.

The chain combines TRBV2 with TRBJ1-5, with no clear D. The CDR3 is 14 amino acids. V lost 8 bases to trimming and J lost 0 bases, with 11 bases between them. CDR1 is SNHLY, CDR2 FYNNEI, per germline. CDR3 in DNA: TGTGCCAGCTTACAGACGGATAGCAATCAGCCCCAGCATTTT. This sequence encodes CASLQTDSNQPQHF.

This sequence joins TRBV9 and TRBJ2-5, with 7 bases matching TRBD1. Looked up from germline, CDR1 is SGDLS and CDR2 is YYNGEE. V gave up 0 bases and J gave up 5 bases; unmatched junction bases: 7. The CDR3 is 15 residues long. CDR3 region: CASSVVGGKGETQYF. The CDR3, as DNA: TGTGCCAGCAGCGTAGTAGGGGGCAAAGGGGAGACCCAGTACTTC.

For the CDR3, the DNA is TGTGCCAGCAGCCAAGATTCGGATAGCGGATACAATGAGCAGTTCTTC. It yields the protein CASSQDSDSGYNEQFF. V is TRBV4-2 and J is TRBJ2-1; possible D gene TRBD2, 6 bases. Germline loops: CDR1 LGHNA, CDR2 YNFKEQ. The CDR3 totals 16 residues. Between the trimmed V and J ends, which lost 0 bases and 4 bases, there was a span of 13 bases.

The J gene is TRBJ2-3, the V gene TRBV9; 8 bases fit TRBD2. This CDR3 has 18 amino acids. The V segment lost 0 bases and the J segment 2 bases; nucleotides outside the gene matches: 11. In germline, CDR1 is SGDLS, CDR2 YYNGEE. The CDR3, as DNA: TGTGCCAGCAGCGTAGAAGTCTGGGTAGCGGGGATCACAGATACGCAGTATTTT. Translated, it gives CASSVEVWVAGITDTQYF.

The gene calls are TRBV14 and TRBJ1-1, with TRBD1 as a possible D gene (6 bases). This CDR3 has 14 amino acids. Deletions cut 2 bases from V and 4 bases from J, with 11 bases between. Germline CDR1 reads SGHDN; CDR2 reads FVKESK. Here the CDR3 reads CASSQRGWGTEAFF. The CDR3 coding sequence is TGTGCCAGCAGCCAAAGGGGGTGGGGCACTGAAGCTTTCTTT.

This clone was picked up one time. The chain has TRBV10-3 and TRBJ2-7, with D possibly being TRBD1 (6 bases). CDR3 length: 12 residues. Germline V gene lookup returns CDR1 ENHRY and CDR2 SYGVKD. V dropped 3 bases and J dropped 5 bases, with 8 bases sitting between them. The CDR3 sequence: CAISERGNEQYF. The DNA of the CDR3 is TGTGCCATCAGTGAAAGGGGGAACGAGCAGTACTTC.